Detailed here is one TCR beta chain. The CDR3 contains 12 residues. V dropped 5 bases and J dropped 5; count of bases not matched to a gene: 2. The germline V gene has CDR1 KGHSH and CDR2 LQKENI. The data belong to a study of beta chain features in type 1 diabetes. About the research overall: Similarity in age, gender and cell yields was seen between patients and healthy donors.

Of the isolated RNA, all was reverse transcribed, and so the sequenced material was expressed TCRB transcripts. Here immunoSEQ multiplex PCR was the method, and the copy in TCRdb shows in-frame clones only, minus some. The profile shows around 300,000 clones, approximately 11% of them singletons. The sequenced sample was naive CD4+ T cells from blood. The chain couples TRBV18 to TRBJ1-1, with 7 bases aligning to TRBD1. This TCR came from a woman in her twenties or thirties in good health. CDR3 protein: CASSSTGTEAFF. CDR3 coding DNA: TGTGCCAGCTCATCGACAGGGACTGAAGCTTTCTTT.